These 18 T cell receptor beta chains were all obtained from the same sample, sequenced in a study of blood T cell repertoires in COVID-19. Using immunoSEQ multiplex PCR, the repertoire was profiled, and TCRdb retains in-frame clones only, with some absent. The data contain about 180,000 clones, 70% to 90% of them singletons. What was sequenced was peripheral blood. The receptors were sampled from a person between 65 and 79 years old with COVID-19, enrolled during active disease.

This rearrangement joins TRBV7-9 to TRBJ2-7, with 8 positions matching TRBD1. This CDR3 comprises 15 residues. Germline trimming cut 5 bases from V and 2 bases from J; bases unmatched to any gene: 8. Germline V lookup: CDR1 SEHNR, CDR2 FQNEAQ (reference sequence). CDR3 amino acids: CASSTTSQGAYEQYF. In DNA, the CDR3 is TGTGCCAGCAGCACCACCTCACAGGGGGCCTACGAGCAGTACTTC.

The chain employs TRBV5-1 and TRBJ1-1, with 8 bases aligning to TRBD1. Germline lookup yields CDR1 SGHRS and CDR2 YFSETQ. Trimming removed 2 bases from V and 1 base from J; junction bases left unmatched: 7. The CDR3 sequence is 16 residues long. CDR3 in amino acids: CASSFSQGATNTEAFF. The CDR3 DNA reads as TGCGCCAGCAGCTTTTCTCAGGGGGCGACGAACACTGAAGCTTTCTTT. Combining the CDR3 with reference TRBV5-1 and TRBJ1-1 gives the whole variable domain KAGVTQTPRYLIKTRGQQVTLSCSPISGHRSVSWYQQTPGQGLQFLFEYFSETQRNKGNFPGRFSGRQFSNSRSEMNVSTLELGDSALYLCASSFSQGATNTEAFFGQGTRLTVV.

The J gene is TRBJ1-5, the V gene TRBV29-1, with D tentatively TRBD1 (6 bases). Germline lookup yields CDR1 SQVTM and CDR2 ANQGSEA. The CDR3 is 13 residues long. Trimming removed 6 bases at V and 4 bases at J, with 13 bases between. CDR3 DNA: TGCAGCGTCGAGGACAGCCCTAATCAGCCCCAGCATTTT. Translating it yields CSVEDSPNQPQHF.

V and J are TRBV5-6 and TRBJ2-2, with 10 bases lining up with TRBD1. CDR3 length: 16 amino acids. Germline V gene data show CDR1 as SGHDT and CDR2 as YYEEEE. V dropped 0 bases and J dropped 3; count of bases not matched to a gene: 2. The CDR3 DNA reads TGTGCCAGCAGCTTGGTGACAGGGGGCGACACCGGGGAGCTGTTTTTT. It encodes CASSLVTGGDTGELFF. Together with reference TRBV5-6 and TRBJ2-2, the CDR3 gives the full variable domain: DAGVTQSPTHLIKTRGQQVTLRCSPKSGHDTVSWYQQALGQGPQFIFQYYEEEERQRGNFPDRFSGHQFPNYSSELNVNALLLGDSALYLCASSLVTGGDTGELFFGEGSRLTVL.

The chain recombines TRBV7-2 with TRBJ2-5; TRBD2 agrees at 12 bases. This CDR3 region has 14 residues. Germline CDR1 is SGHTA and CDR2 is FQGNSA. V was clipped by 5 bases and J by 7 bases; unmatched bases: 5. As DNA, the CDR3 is TGTGCCAGCAGCATGACTAGCGGGAGTGGGACCCAGTACTTC. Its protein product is CASSMTSGSGTQYF.

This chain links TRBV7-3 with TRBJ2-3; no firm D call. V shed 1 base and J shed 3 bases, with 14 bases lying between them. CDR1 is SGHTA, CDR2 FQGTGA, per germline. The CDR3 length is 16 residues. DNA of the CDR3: TGTGCCAGCAGCTTAAGATCAGATTTCTTGACAGATACGCAGTATTTT. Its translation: CASSLRSDFLTDTQYF. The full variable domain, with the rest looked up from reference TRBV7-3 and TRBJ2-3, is GAGVSQTPSNKVTEKGKYVELRCDPISGHTALYWYRQSLGQGPEFLIYFQGTGAADDSGLPNDRFFAVRPEGSVSTLKIQRTERGDSAVYLCASSLRSDFLTDTQYFGPGTRLTVL.

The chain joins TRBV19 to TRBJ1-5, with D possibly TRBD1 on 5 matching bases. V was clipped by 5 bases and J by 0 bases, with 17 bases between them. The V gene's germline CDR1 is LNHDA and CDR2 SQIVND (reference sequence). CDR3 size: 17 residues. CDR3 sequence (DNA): TGTGCCAGTAGTTTCCGCCGGGGGGGTTATAGCAATCAGCCCCAGCATTTT. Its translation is CASSFRRGGYSNQPQHF.

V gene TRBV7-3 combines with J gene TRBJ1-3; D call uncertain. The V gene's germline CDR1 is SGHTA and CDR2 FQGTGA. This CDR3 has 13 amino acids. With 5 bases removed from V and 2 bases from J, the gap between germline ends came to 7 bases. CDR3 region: CASSLGAGNTIYF. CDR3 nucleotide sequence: TGTGCCAGCAGCCTCGGGGCTGGAAACACCATATATTTT.

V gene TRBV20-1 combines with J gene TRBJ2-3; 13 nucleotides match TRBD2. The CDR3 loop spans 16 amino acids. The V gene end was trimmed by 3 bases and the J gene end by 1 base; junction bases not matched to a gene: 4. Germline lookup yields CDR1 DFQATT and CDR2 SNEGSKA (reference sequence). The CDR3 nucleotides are TGCAGTGCTAGTGGACTAGCGGGAGCTCGCACAGATACGCAGTATTTT. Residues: CSASGLAGARTDTQYF.

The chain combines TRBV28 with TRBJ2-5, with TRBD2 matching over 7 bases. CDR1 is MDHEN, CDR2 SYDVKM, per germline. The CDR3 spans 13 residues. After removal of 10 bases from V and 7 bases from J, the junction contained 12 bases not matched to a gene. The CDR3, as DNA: TGTGCCACTTCCCGGGGGGTCTGGGGGACCCAGTACTTC. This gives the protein CATSRGVWGTQYF.

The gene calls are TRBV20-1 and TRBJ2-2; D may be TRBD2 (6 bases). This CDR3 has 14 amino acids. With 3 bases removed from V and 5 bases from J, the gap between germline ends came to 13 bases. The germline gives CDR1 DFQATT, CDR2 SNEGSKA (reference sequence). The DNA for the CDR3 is TGCAGTGCTAGTGCTAGCGCGATAACCGGGGAGCTGTTTTTT. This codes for CSASASAITGELFF.

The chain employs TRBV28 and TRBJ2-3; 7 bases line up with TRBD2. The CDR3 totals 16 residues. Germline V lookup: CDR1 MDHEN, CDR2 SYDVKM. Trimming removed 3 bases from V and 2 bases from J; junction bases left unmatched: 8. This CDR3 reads CASSFERGSTTDTQYF. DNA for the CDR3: TGTGCCAGCAGTTTCGAGCGGGGCTCTACCACAGATACGCAGTATTTT. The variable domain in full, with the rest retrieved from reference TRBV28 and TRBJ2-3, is DVKVTQSSRYLVKRTGEKVFLECVQDMDHENMFWYRQDPGLGLRLIYFSYDVKMKEKGDIPEGYSVSREKKERFSLILESASTNQTSMYLCASSFERGSTTDTQYFGPGTRLTVL.

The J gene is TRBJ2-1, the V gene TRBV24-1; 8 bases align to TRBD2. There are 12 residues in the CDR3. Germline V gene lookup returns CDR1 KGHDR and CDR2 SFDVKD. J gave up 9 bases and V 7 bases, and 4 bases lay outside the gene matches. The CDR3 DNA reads TGTGCCACCAGGACTAGCGAGGGTGAGCAGTTCTTC. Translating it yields CATRTSEGEQFF.

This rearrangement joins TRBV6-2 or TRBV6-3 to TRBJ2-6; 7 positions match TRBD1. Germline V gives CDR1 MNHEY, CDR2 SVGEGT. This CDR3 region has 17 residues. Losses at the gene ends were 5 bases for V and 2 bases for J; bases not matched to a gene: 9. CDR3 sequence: CASSNRDRVPGANVLTF. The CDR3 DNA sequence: TGTGCCAGCAGTAACCGAGACAGGGTACCTGGGGCCAACGTCCTGACTTTC.

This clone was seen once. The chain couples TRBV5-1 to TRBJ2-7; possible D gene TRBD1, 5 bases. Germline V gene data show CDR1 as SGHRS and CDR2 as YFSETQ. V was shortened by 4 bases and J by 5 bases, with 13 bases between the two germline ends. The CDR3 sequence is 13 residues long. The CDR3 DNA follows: TGCGCCAGCAGCCCTGGTGGACAAGACGAGCAGTACTTC. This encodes CASSPGGQDEQYF.

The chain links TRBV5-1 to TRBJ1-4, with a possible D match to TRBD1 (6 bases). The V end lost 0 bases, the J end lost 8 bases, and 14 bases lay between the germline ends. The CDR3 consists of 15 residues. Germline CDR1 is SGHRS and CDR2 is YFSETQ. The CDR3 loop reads CASSLVAGVGEKLFF. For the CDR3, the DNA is TGCGCCAGCAGCTTGGTCGCAGGGGTTGGCGAAAAACTGTTTTTT.

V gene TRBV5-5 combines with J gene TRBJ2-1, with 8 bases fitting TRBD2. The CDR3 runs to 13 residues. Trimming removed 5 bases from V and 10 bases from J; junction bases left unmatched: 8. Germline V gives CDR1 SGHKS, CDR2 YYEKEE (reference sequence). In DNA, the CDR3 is TGTGCCAGCAGTCACCCCGGGGGGGCGGAGCAGTTCTTC. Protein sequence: CASSHPGGAEQFF.

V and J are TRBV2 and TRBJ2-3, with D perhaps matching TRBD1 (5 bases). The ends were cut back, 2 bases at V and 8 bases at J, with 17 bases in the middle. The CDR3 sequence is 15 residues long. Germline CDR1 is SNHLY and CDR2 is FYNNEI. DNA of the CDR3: TGTGCCAGCAGTGAACTGCAGGGTTCGGCAGGTACGCAGTATTTT. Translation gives CASSELQGSAGTQYF.